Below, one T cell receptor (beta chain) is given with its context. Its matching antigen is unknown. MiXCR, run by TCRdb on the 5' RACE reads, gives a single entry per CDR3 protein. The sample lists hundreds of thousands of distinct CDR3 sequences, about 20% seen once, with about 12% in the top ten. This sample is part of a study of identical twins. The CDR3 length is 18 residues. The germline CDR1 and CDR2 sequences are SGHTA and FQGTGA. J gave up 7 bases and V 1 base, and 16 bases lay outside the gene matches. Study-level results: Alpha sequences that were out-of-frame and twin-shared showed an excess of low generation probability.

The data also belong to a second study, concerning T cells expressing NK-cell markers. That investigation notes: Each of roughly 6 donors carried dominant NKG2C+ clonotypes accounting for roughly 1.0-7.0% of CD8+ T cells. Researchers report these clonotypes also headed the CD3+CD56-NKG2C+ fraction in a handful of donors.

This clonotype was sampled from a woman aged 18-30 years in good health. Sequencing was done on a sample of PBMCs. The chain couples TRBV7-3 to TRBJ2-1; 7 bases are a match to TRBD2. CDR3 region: CASSLKFRLGLGENEQFF. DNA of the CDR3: TGTGCCAGCAGCTTAAAATTTAGGCTCGGACTAGGCGAAAATGAGCAGTTCTTC.